The rows below give T cell receptor beta chains drawn from one sample of a study of identical twins. In TCRdb, the 5' RACE reads were re-called with MiXCR into one record per CDR3 protein. The table lists roughly 1.6 million distinct CDR3 sequences, around 33% of them singletons. Source material: cord blood. Source of these receptors: a newborn girl in good health. The CDR3 runs from the conserved cysteine through the conserved F or W. D genes are given only for firm matches. Expanded clones get a size class; other rows say once, few or many, or leave the size out.

D	J	V	size	CDR3	DNA
-	TRBJ2-7	TRBV29-1	-	CSVLEGSYEQYF	TGCAGCGTGTTGGAGGGCTCCTACGAGCAGTACTTC
TRBD1	TRBJ2-1	TRBV6-4	-	CASSLQGDSYTEQFF	TGTGCCAGCAGTTTACAGGGGGACTCCTACACTGAGCAGTTCTTC
-	TRBJ2-7	TRBV6-6	-	CASSYNDYNSYEQYF	TGTGCCAGCAGTTACAACGACTATAACTCCTACGAGCAGTACTTC
TRBD1	TRBJ2-2	TRBV29-1	few	CSVDEWDRGTGELFF	TGCAGCGTTGATGAATGGGACAGAGGCACCGGGGAGCTGTTTTTT
-	TRBJ1-1	TRBV12-3/TRBV12-4	-	CASNKVGHREDTEAFF	TGTGCCAGCAACAAAGTCGGGCATCGAGAGGACACTGAAGCTTTCTTT
TRBD2	TRBJ2-1	TRBV10-3	-	CAISEPPSSGSYNEQFF	TGTGCCATCAGTGAGCCCCCATCTAGCGGCTCCTACAATGAGCAGTTCTTC
-	TRBJ2-3	TRBV21-1	-	CASSPLREERECADTQYF	TGTGCCAGCAGCCCTCTACGGGAAGAGCGGGAGTGCGCAGATACGCAGTATTTT
-	TRBJ2-5	TRBV25-1	few	CASSEYGRLVETQYF	TGTGCCAGCAGTGAATACGGCAGGCTTGTGGAGACCCAGTACTTC
-	TRBJ2-1	TRBV3-1	-	CASSPLGSYNGQFF	TGTGCCAGCAGCCCTCTGGGCTCCTACAATGGGCAGTTCTTC
-	TRBJ2-5	TRBV6-1	-	CASSEALLGSAYNEQYF	TGTGCCAGCAGTGAAGCGCTTCTAGGGTCAGCTTACAATGAGCAGTACTTC
TRBD1	TRBJ1-6	TRBV25-1	-	CASSAPGQGGSPLHF	TGTGCCAGCAGCGCACCGGGACAGGGAGGCTCACCCCTCCACTTT
TRBD1	TRBJ2-7	TRBV28	-	CASSPGTVTHNEQYF	TGTGCCAGCAGCCCAGGGACAGTCACTCACAATGAGCAGTACTTC
TRBD2	TRBJ2-1	TRBV20-1	few	CSAPLQNGRAYNEQFF	TGCAGTGCCCCCCTTCAAAACGGGAGGGCCTACAATGAGCAGTTCTTC
TRBD2	TRBJ2-7	TRBV4-2	few	CASSPGLAGYHEQYF	TGTGCCAGCAGCCCTGGACTAGCGGGATACCACGAGCAGTACTTC
-	TRBJ2-7	TRBV2	-	CASKGDRHNNEQYF	TGTGCCAGCAAGGGGGACCGACATAACAATGAGCAGTACTTC
-	TRBJ2-3	TRBV6-5	few	CASSYSPGGKAQYF	TGTGCCAGCAGTTATTCTCCTGGAGGGAAAGCGCAGTATTTT
-	TRBJ2-4	TRBV3-1	many	CASSQVGGAGRKNIQYF	TGTGCCAGCAGCCAAGTAGGAGGGGCAGGAAGGAAAAACATTCAGTACTTC
-	TRBJ1-5	TRBV7-2	-	CASSSRQGAQHF	TGTGCCAGCAGCTCAAGGCAGGGAGCCCAGCATTTT
TRBD1	TRBJ2-1	TRBV5-4	few	CASSLGGTVPYNEQFF	TGTGCCAGCAGCTTGGGGGGGACAGTGCCCTACAATGAGCAGTTCTTC
-	TRBJ2-7	TRBV6-1	many	CASWDSGPYEQYF	TGTGCCAGCTGGGACAGCGGGCCCTACGAGCAGTACTTC
-	TRBJ2-5	TRBV6-1	-	CASSPTDSKETQYF	TGTGCCAGCAGCCCGACGGATTCCAAAGAGACCCAGTACTTC
-	TRBJ2-7	TRBV12-3/TRBV12-4	many	CASSFGHHYEQYF	TGTGCCAGCAGTTTCGGACACCACTACGAGCAGTACTTC
-	TRBJ2-7	TRBV20-1	-	CSAATPTYGQYF	TGCAGTGCTGCGACCCCCACCTACGGGCAGTACTTC
-	TRBJ1-1	TRBV25-1	-	CASSDWGESTEAFF	TGTGCCAGCAGTGACTGGGGGGAGAGCACTGAAGCTTTCTTT
-	TRBJ1-5	TRBV20-1	-	CSASSGYSNQPQHF	TGCAGTGCTAGTTCGGGTTATAGCAATCAGCCCCAGCATTTT
TRBD1	TRBJ1-2	TRBV11-1	-	CASSERQGVGYGYTF	TGTGCCAGCAGCGAAAGACAGGGCGTCGGGTATGGCTACACCTTC
-	TRBJ1-6	TRBV20-1	-	CSARRVSQSNSPLHF	TGCAGTGCCCGAAGGGTGAGCCAGTCCAATTCACCCCTCCACTTT
TRBD1	TRBJ1-1	TRBV27	-	CASRGEGAGEAFF	TGTGCCAGCAGAGGGGAGGGGGCAGGAGAAGCTTTCTTT
-	TRBJ2-1	TRBV9	-	CASSVGNGGNEQFF	TGTGCCAGCAGCGTAGGGAATGGAGGGAATGAGCAGTTCTTC
TRBD2	TRBJ2-5	TRBV3-1	-	CASSQEKRGDQETQCF	TGTGCCAGCAGCCAAGAGAAGCGGGGGGACCAAGAGACCCAGTGCTTC
TRBD2	TRBJ2-2	TRBV29-1	few	CSVVGGRYGGELFF	TGCAGCGTTGTCGGCGGGAGGTACGGCGGGGAGCTGTTTTTT
-	TRBJ1-2	TRBV28	-	CASSPFGLFYGYTF	TGTGCCAGCAGTCCCTTTGGACTTTTCTATGGCTACACCTTC
TRBD1	TRBJ2-3	TRBV12-3/TRBV12-4	many	CASSRRQGADTQYF	TGTGCCAGCAGTAGGAGACAGGGGGCAGATACGCAGTATTTT
TRBD1	TRBJ2-5	TRBV6-1	-	CASMGQVKTQYF	TGTGCCAGCATGGGACAGGTTAAGACCCAGTACTTC
-	TRBJ2-1	TRBV20-1	few	CSARGQAYNEQFF	TGCAGTGCTAGAGGACAGGCCTACAATGAGCAGTTCTTC
-	TRBJ1-5	TRBV3-1	many	CASSQAGNQPQHF	TGTGCCAGCAGCCAAGCCGGCAATCAGCCCCAGCATTTT
-	TRBJ2-5	TRBV6-5	-	CASSYSTTQETQYF	TGTGCCAGCAGTTACTCTACCACTCAAGAGACCCAGTACTTC
TRBD1	TRBJ1-5	TRBV12-3/TRBV12-4	-	CASSWDRVQPQHF	TGTGCCAGCAGCTGGGACAGGGTGCAGCCCCAGCATTTT
-	TRBJ1-5	TRBV5-1	few	CASSLVEAYSNQPQHF	TGCGCCAGCAGCTTGGTGGAGGCCTATAGCAATCAGCCCCAGCATTTT
TRBD1	TRBJ1-2	TRBV30	-	CASYRGDYGYTF	TGTGCCTCTTACAGGGGAGACTATGGCTACACCTTC